A selection of T cell receptor beta chains follows, all from one sample in a study of response to subunit inactivated influenza vaccine. TCRdb called the RT-PCR reads again in MiXCR, with one record for every CDR3 protein. The sample lists under 800,000 distinct CDR3 sequences, 11% to 15% seen once, with 5.5% to 7% in the top ten. This sample comprised PBMCs from blood, obtained about 14 days before vaccination. Source of these receptors: a man aged 45 to 65 who received an inactivated influenza vaccine. Each CDR3 is given with its conserved first and last residue. A D gene is named only where the DNA matches it firmly. Clone size, where shown, is once, few, many, or a class for clones that have expanded.

V gene,D gene,J gene,clone size,CDR3 length,CDR3 DNA,CDR3 protein
TRBV10-3,TRBD1,TRBJ1-1,many,15,TGTGCCATCAGTGAGAACAGGGGAATGGTCACTGAAGCTTTCTTT,CAISENRGMVTEAFF
TRBV5-1,TRBD1,TRBJ2-5,-,16,TGCGCCAGCAGCTTGGTGGGGACAGGGCGGGGAGAGACCCAGTACTTC,CASSLVGTGRGETQYF
TRBV20-1,TRBD2,TRBJ2-3,-,16,TGCAGTGCTAGAGGAGGACTAGCGGAGGGCACAGATACGCAGTATTTT,CSARGGLAEGTDTQYF
TRBV16,-,TRBJ2-7,-,11,TGTGCCAGCAGCCCCTCAGTCGAGCAGTACTTC,CASSPSVEQYF
TRBV6-1,-,TRBJ1-2,many,14,TGTGCCAGCACCGACCGGGCAGGGTCCTATGGCTACACCTTC,CASTDRAGSYGYTF
TRBV4-2,TRBD1,TRBJ1-3,many,17,TGTGCCAGCAGCCAAGTGGGGGACAGGGGCTCTGGAAACACCATATATTTT,CASSQVGDRGSGNTIYF
TRBV7-9,-,TRBJ1-2,few,13,TGTGCCAGCAGCTTAGACCCCTTTTGGGGCTACACCTTC,CASSLDPFWGYTF
TRBV28,TRBD1,TRBJ2-7,-,15,TGTGCCAGCAGTTTTCGTTACAGGGGGCCCCGAGGGCAGTACTTC,CASSFRYRGPRGQYF
TRBV28,TRBD1,TRBJ2-7,-,15,TGTGCCAGCAGCCTCGGACAGGGGGGTCTCTACGAGCAGTACTTC,CASSLGQGGLYEQYF
TRBV28,TRBD1,TRBJ1-6,few,16,TGTGCCAGCCAGAGACAGGGGAGCTCCTATAATTCACCCCTCCACTTT,CASQRQGSSYNSPLHF
TRBV25-1,-,TRBJ2-7,-,15,TGTGCCAGCAGTGACACCACCCATGGGGGTTACGAGCAGTACTTC,CASSDTTHGGYEQYF
TRBV7-2,TRBD2,TRBJ2-1,few,15,TGTGCCAGCAGCCTCTCAGCGGGAGGGCCTCGGGAGCAGTTCTTC,CASSLSAGGPREQFF
TRBV28,TRBD1,TRBJ2-2,many,15,TGTGCCAGCAGTGCGGACAGGGCGGGAACCGGGGAGCTGTTTTTT,CASSADRAGTGELFF
TRBV15,TRBD2,TRBJ2-3,few,18,TGTGCCACCAGCAGAGATTCACTAGCGGGCTCTGTTACAGATACGCAGTATTTT,CATSRDSLAGSVTDTQYF
TRBV4-1,-,TRBJ2-3,-,16,TGCGCCAGCAGCCAAGACAGGCTTCCTAGCACAGATACGCAGTATTTT,CASSQDRLPSTDTQYF
TRBV29-1,-,TRBJ1-1,-,12,TGCAGCGTAACACGCTCGAACACTGAAGCTTTCTTT,CSVTRSNTEAFF
TRBV5-1,-,TRBJ2-7,many,14,TGCGCCAGCAGCTTGGCGGACAGAAAGTACGAGCAGTACTTC,CASSLADRKYEQYF
TRBV9,-,TRBJ2-4,few,13,TGTGCCAGCAGCCCCCGCCCGGGAAACATTCAGTACTTC,CASSPRPGNIQYF
TRBV4-3,-,TRBJ2-5,-,16,TGCGCCAGCAGCCAAGATTGGGCGGGGGCGGAAGAGACCCAGTACTTC,CASSQDWAGAEETQYF
TRBV28,TRBD1,TRBJ2-7,-,15,TGTGCCAGCAGTTTAGCGGGACAGGGAAGGGCGGAGCAGTACTTC,CASSLAGQGRAEQYF
TRBV20-1,TRBD1,TRBJ2-7,-,15,TGCAGTGCTAGTGGGAACAGGGGATCGTCCTACGAGCAGTACTTC,CSASGNRGSSYEQYF
TRBV10-1,-,TRBJ2-5,-,14,TGCGCCAGCAATTCGGGGGGCGGTTTGGAGACCCAGTACTTC,CASNSGGGLETQYF
TRBV7-2,-,TRBJ2-6,few,17,TGTGCCAGCAGCTCACCAATCCTTAACTCTGGGGCCAACGTCCTGACTTTC,CASSSPILNSGANVLTF
TRBV12-3/TRBV12-4,TRBD1,TRBJ2-1,-,15,TGTGCCAGCAGTTTAGTACAGGGGGCGCATAATGAGCAGTTCTTC,CASSLVQGAHNEQFF
TRBV12-3/TRBV12-4,TRBD1,TRBJ2-7,-,15,TGTGCCAGCAGTGTGGCCGGGACAGGGATCCACGAGCAGTACTTC,CASSVAGTGIHEQYF
TRBV3-1,TRBD2,TRBJ2-5,-,18,TGTGCCAGCAGCCAAGGTGTAACTAGCGGGAACCCGGGGGAGACCCAGTACTTC,CASSQGVTSGNPGETQYF
TRBV9,TRBD1,TRBJ2-7,-,15,TGTGCCAGCAGCGCCTCCGGACAGGGGACCTACGAGCAGTACTTC,CASSASGQGTYEQYF
TRBV4-2,TRBD2,TRBJ2-7,-,17,TGTGCCAGCAGCCAAGAAGCTCTAACTAGCGGGACTTACGAGCAGTACTTC,CASSQEALTSGTYEQYF
TRBV7-9,TRBD1,TRBJ1-4,-,15,TGTGCCAGCACCATCCGACAGGGAGTTAATGAAAAACTGTTTTTT,CASTIRQGVNEKLFF
TRBV20-1,TRBD2,TRBJ2-7,few,14,TGCAGTGCCACCGGACTAGCGGGATTACGCGAGCAGTACTTC,CSATGLAGLREQYF
TRBV5-1,-,TRBJ1-2,-,13,TGCGCCAGCAGCAAGGACAATAACTATGGCTACACCTTC,CASSKDNNYGYTF
TRBV20-1,-,TRBJ1-6,-,13,TGCAGTGTCACAGGGTTTGTTAATTCACCCCTCCACTTT,CSVTGFVNSPLHF
TRBV28,-,TRBJ2-2,many,15,TGTGCCAGCAGTTCACTGGAGAGGGGAGGTGGGGAGCTGTTTTTT,CASSSLERGGGELFF
TRBV29-1,TRBD2,TRBJ2-1,-,15,TGCAGCGTTGACGGGACTAGCCCTGTCTACAATGAGCAGTTCTTC,CSVDGTSPVYNEQFF
TRBV7-8,TRBD1,TRBJ2-5,-,15,TGTGCCAGCAGCTTCGGGACAGGGCGCGGGGTGGCCCAGTACTTC,CASSFGTGRGVAQYF
TRBV7-6,TRBD2,TRBJ2-7,many,15,TGTGCCAGCAGCTTATATCGGGAGGGTGTAGGCGAGCAGTACTTC,CASSLYREGVGEQYF
TRBV12-3/TRBV12-4,TRBD1,TRBJ2-5,-,16,TGTGCCAGCAGTTTCGTACTACAGGGGCTGCCCGAGACCCAGTACTTC,CASSFVLQGLPETQYF
TRBV11-2,-,TRBJ2-5,many,12,TGTGCCAGCAGTTTATCCAGTGAGACCCAGTACTTC,CASSLSSETQYF
TRBV29-1,TRBD2,TRBJ2-1,few,14,TGCAGCGTCGAACGTCGGCTAGCGGGAAGGGAGCAGTTCTTC,CSVERRLAGREQFF
TRBV6-5,-,TRBJ1-6,-,16,TGTGCCAGCAGTTTAGGGACGAGCTCCTATAATTCACCCCTCCACTTT,CASSLGTSSYNSPLHF
TRBV29-1,-,TRBJ1-2,-,14,TGCAGCGTTGAAGGAGGCCAATCTAACTATGGCTACACCTTC,CSVEGGQSNYGYTF
TRBV18,TRBD1,TRBJ2-5,-,16,TGTGCCAGCTCACCACCGTGGACAGGTGTCCAAGAGACCCAGTACTTC,CASSPPWTGVQETQYF
TRBV20-1,TRBD2,TRBJ2-1,-,15,TGCAGTGCTAGAGGAAGCGGGAGGGCTCACAATGAGCAGTTCTTC,CSARGSGRAHNEQFF
TRBV4-1,-,TRBJ1-1,few,16,TGCGCCAGCAGCCAAGCCCAGGAGGTTATGAACACTGAAGCTTTCTTT,CASSQAQEVMNTEAFF
TRBV6-2/TRBV6-3,TRBD2,TRBJ2-5,-,15,TGTGCCAGCAGTTACGTAGGAGCGGGAGGAGAGACCCAGTACTTC,CASSYVGAGGETQYF
TRBV12-3/TRBV12-4,TRBD2,TRBJ2-5,few,14,TGTGCCAGCAGTCCTAGCGGGGGGGGTGGGGCCCAGTACTTC,CASSPSGGGGAQYF
TRBV4-3,-,TRBJ1-2,-,15,TGCGCCAGCAGCCAAGGTCCCGGACAGAGCTATGGCTACACCTTC,CASSQGPGQSYGYTF
TRBV6-1,TRBD1,TRBJ1-1,-,14,TGTGCCAGCTTCCAGGGGGGCGAGGTCACTGAAGCTTTCTTT,CASFQGGEVTEAFF
TRBV6-2/TRBV6-3,TRBD1,TRBJ2-3,-,17,TGTGCCAGCAGTTACTATTTGGGACAGGGGACCGCAGATACGCAGTATTTT,CASSYYLGQGTADTQYF
TRBV10-3,-,TRBJ2-2,many,13,TGTGCCACACAGACCGAATACACCGGGGAGCTGTTTTTT,CATQTEYTGELFF